Listed below are T cell receptor beta chains from one sample, sequenced in a study of identical twins. From the 5' RACE reads, TCRdb called clonotypes with MiXCR, one entry per CDR3 protein. In the table there are hundreds of thousands of distinct CDR3 sequences, roughly 6% of which are singletons. What was sequenced was naive T cells sorted from blood. The receptors were gathered from a man younger than 35 in good health. Each CDR3 is given without its conserved first and last residue.

TRBV5-1,TRBJ1-6,ASSRDRGESPLH
TRBV4-2,TRBJ1-4,ASSPDQEKKLF
TRBV20-1,TRBJ1-5,SAKTGDNQPQH
TRBV12-3/TRBV12-4,TRBJ2-2,ASSLYDANTGELF
TRBV9,TRBJ2-1,ASSPRAGVTATEQF
TRBV7-6,TRBJ2-5,ASSSTSARTEETQY
TRBV28,TRBJ2-7,ASSLGRVGEQY
TRBV5-1,TRBJ2-3,ASSLQQGFGTDTQY
TRBV6-1,TRBJ2-5,ASTGGIQETQY
TRBV5-1,TRBJ2-7,ASSLDRSSEQY
TRBV6-1,TRBJ1-3,ASSATARNTIY
TRBV2,TRBJ2-2,ASSYSSANTGELF
TRBV12-3/TRBV12-4,TRBJ1-1,ASSQTGRKTEAF
TRBV11-2,TRBJ2-5,ASSYKLAGQQETQY
TRBV25-1,TRBJ2-3,ASSRRDYTDTQY
TRBV12-3/TRBV12-4,TRBJ2-2,ASSPLGGPNTGELF
TRBV29-1,TRBJ2-7,SATGIAGVYEQY
TRBV12-3/TRBV12-4,TRBJ1-1,ASSSDQTGNTEAF
TRBV28,TRBJ2-6,ASVEGQGANVLT
TRBV20-1,TRBJ2-3,SASLAGAADTQY
TRBV2,TRBJ1-4,ASSEGGNEKLF
TRBV11-2,TRBJ2-5,ASSLDEPGTPKETQY
TRBV6-5,TRBJ2-2,ASSYLFPAGGGDTGELF
TRBV12-3/TRBV12-4,TRBJ1-4,ASSPIRGPYEKLF
TRBV7-6,TRBJ2-2,ASSPEVGIAGGNTGELF
TRBV12-3/TRBV12-4,TRBJ1-1,ASSLGRQSTEAF
TRBV20-1,TRBJ2-1,SARDEGDNEQF
TRBV25-1,TRBJ2-5,ASSPLGTSGAETQY
TRBV27,TRBJ2-1,ASSPVIRGAQGNEQF
TRBV5-1,TRBJ2-1,ASSETGADYNEQF
TRBV11-2,TRBJ2-4,ASSPNRDNEPLAKNIQY
TRBV15,TRBJ2-1,ATSRGAGPTYNEQF
TRBV3-1,TRBJ2-1,ASSQVAGGYNEQF
TRBV5-5,TRBJ2-5,ASSSSAGDLYQETQY
TRBV12-3/TRBV12-4,TRBJ1-5,ASSRAGTGPNQPQH
TRBV11-1,TRBJ2-3,ASSSGLAGVGLGDTQY
TRBV7-9,TRBJ2-1,ASSPRVIDPEQF
TRBV24-1,TRBJ1-5,ATSDPKDGPNQPQH
TRBV7-2,TRBJ2-5,ASSWGDSRRETQY
TRBV12-3/TRBV12-4,TRBJ2-2,ASSLGGSGELF
TRBV10-3,TRBJ1-2,AISLIATDSGYT
TRBV29-1,TRBJ2-5,SAGLARGKGTQY
TRBV5-1,TRBJ2-3,ASSRQVATSVSTDTQY
TRBV4-3,TRBJ2-7,ASSNTGTPYEQY
TRBV7-9,TRBJ2-3,AAGGPSTDTQY
TRBV18,TRBJ1-1,ASSPQLERMNTEAF
TRBV6-5,TRBJ2-2,ASSYGSGELF
TRBV12-3/TRBV12-4,TRBJ2-1,ASSGLAGDLMAF
TRBV3-1,TRBJ2-1,ASRPGLGVFDEQF
TRBV3-1,TRBJ2-7,ASGVSGSYEQY
TRBV15,TRBJ1-2,ATSPSDSIIYGYT
TRBV12-3/TRBV12-4,TRBJ2-1,ASSLALGGRGPYNEQF
TRBV18,TRBJ2-7,ASSPRDRRQY
TRBV14,TRBJ2-7,ASSQVPGQGAYEQY
TRBV5-1,TRBJ2-1,ASSSNAGLPNNEQF
TRBV6-1,TRBJ2-1,ASTIGQAYNEQF
TRBV6-5,TRBJ2-3,ASSYFSSGSGTDTQY
TRBV11-2,TRBJ2-7,ASRYTGGYEQY
TRBV9,TRBJ2-1,ASSSTVYEGNEQF